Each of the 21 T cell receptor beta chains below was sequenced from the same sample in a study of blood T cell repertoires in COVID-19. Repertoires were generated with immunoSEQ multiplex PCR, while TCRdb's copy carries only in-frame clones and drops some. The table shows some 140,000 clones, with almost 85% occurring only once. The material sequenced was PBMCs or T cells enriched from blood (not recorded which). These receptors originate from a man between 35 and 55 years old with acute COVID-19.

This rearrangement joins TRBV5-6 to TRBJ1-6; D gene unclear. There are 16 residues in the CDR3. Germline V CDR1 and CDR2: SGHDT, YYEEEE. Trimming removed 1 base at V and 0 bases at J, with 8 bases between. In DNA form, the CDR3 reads TGTGCCAGCAGCTTGTTTCCGAGCTCCTATAATTCACCCCTCCACTTT. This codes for CASSLFPSSYNSPLHF.

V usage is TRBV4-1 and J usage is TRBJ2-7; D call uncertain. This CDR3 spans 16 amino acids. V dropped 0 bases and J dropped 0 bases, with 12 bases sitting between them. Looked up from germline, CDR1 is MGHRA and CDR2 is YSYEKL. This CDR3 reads CASSQEGAASSYEQYF. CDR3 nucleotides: TGCGCCAGCAGCCAAGAAGGAGCAGCGAGCTCCTACGAGCAGTACTTC.

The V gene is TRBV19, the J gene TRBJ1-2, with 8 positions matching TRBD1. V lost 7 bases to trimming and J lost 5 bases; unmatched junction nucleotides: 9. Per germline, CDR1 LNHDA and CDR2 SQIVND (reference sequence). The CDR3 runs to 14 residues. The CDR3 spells CASTPGQGIYGYTF. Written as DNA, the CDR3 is TGTGCCAGTACCCCCGGACAGGGCATTTATGGCTACACCTTC.

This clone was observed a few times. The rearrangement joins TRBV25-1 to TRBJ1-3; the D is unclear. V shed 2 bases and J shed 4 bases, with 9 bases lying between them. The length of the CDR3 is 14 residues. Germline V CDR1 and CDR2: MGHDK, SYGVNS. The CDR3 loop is CASSEHAEGNTIYF. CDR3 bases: TGTGCCAGCAGTGAACACGCGGAAGGAAACACCATATATTTT.

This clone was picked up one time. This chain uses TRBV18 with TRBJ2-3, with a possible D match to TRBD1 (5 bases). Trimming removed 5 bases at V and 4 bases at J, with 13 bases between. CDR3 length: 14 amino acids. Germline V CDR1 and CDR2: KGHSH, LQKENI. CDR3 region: CASSSTARADTQYF. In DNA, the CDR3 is TGTGCCAGCTCATCGACAGCAAGGGCAGATACGCAGTATTTT.

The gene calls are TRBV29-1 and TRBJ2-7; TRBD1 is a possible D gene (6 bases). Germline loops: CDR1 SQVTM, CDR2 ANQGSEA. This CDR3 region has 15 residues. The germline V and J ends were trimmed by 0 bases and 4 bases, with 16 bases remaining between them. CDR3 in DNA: TGCAGCGTTGAAGATCCGACCGCTAGGGGGTACGAGCAGTACTTC. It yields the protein CSVEDPTARGYEQYF.

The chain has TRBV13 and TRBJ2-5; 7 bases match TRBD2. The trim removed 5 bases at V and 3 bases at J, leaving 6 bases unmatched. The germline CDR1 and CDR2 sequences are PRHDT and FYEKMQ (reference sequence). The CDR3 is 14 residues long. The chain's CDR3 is CASSATSEEETQYF. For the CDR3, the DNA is TGTGCCAGCAGCGCAACTAGCGAAGAAGAGACCCAGTACTTC. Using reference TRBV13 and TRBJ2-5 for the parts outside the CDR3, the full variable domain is AAGVIQSPRHLIKEKRETATLKCYPIPRHDTVYWYQQGPGQDPQFLISFYEKMQSDKGSIPDRFSAQQFSDYHSELNMSSLELGDSALYFCASSATSEEETQYFGPGTRLLVL.

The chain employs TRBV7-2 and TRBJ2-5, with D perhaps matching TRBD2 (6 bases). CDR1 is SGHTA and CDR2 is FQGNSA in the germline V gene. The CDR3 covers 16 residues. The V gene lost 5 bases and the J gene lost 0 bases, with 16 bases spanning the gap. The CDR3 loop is CASSPLDGTYQETQYF. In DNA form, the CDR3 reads TGTGCCAGCAGCCCCCTCGACGGGACTTACCAAGAGACCCAGTACTTC.

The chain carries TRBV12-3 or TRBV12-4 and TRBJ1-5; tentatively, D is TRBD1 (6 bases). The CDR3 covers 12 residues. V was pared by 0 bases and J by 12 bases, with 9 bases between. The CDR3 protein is CASSLAQGSQHF. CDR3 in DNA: TGTGCCAGCAGTTTAGCGCAGGGGAGCCAGCATTTT.

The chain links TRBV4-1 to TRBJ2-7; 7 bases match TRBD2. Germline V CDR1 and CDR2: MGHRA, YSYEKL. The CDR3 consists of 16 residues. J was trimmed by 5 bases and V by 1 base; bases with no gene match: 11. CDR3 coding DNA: TGCGCCAGCAGCCAAGCCAGCGGGATAACTGGACACGAGCAGTACTTC. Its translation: CASSQASGITGHEQYF.

The CDR3 DNA sequence: TGCGCCAGCAGAGGGGATACCTACGAGCAGTACTTC. It yields the protein CASRGDTYEQYF. The gene calls are TRBV5-1 and TRBJ2-7, with D perhaps TRBD1 (5 bases). The CDR3 sequence is 12 residues long. CDR1 is SGHRS and CDR2 is YFSETQ in the germline V gene. Trimming took off 5 bases at V and 2 bases at J, with 8 bases between the two ends.

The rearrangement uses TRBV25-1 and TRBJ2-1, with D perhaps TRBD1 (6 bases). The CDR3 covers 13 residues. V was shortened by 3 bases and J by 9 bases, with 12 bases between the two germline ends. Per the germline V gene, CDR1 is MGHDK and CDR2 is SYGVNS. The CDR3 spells CASSDTGRSEQFF. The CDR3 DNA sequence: TGTGCCAGCAGTGACACAGGGCGGAGTGAGCAGTTCTTC.

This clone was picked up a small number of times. This chain's CDR3 is CASSMGGLTGELFF. In DNA, the CDR3 is TGTGCCAGCAGTATGGGGGGACTCACCGGGGAGCTGTTTTTT. The rearrangement joins TRBV28 to TRBJ2-2; tentative D call: TRBD2 (6 bases). V was pared by 5 bases and J by 4 bases, with 11 bases between. The CDR3 totals 14 residues. CDR1 and CDR2 (germline): MDHEN, SYDVKM.

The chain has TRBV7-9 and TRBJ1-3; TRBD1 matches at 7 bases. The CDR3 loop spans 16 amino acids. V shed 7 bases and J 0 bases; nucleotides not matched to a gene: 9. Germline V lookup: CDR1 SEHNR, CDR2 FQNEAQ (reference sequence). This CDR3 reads CASIPGQDSSGNTIYF. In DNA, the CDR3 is TGTGCCAGCATCCCAGGACAGGACAGCTCTGGAAACACCATATATTTT.

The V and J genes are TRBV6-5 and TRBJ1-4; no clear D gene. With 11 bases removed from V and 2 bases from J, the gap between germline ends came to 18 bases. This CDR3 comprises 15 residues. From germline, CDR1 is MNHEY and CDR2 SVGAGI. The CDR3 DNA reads TGTGCCCTTAGAGAGGACCCGGGGACTAATGAAAAACTGTTTTTT. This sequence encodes CALREDPGTNEKLFF.

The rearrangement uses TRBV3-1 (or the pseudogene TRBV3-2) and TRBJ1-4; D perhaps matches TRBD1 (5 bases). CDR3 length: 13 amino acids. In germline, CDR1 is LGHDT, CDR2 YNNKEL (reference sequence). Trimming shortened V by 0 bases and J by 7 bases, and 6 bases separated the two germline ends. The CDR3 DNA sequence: TGTGCCAGCAGCCAAGAGCAGGGTGAAAAACTGTTTTTT. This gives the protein CASSQEQGEKLFF.

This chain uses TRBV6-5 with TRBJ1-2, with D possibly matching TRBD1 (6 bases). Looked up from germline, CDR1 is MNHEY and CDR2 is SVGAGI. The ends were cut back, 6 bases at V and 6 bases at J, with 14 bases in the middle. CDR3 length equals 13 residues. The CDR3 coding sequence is TGTGCCAGCAGGGTACAGGGATGGAATGGCTACACCTTC. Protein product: CASRVQGWNGYTF.

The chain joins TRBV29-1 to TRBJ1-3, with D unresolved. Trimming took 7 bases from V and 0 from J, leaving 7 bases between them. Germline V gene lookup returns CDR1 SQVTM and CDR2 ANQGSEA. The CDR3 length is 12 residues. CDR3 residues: CSATFSGNTIYF. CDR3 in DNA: TGCAGCGCCACTTTCTCTGGAAACACCATATATTTT.

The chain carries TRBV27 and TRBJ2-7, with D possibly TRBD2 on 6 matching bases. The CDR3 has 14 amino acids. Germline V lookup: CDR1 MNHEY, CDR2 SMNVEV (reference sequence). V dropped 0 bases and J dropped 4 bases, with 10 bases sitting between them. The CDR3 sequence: CASSLSGDLYEQYF. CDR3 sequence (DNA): TGTGCCAGCAGTTTATCGGGGGACTTATACGAGCAGTACTTC.

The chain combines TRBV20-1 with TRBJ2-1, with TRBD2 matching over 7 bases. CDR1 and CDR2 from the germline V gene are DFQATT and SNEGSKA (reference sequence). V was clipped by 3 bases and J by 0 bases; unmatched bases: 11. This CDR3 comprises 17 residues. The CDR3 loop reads CSASLRESRGSYNEQFF. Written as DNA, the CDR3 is TGCAGTGCTAGTTTGCGGGAGTCAAGGGGCTCCTACAATGAGCAGTTCTTC.

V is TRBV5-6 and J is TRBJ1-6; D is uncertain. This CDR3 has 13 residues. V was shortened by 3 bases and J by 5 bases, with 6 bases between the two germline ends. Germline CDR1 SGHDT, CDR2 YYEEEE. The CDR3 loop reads CASSSYDNSPLHF. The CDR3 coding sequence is TGTGCCAGCAGCTCCTATGATAATTCACCCCTCCACTTT.